This is a list of T cell receptor beta chains from one sample in a study of T cells in Graves' hyperthyroidism and ophthalmopathy. TCRdb itself ran the multiplex PCR reads through MiXCR, one entry per CDR3 protein. The table has more than 300,000 distinct CDR3 sequences, less than 20% seen once. The sequenced material came from blood. The receptors come from a man between 18 and 35 years old with Graves' ophthalmopathy. Each CDR3 is given with its conserved first and last residue. A D gene is named only where the DNA matches it firmly. Some rows have no size entry. The others give once, few or many, or a class for an expanded clone.

cdr3_nt,cdr3_aa,clone_size,v_call,d_call,j_call,cdr3_length
TGTGCCAGCAGTGAATATAGGGGGTCTCATTCTGGGCAGTACTTC,CASSEYRGSHSGQYF,NA,TRBV25-1,NA,TRBJ2-7,15
TGTGCCAGCATGTGGGACAACAATCAGCCCCAGCATTTT,CASMWDNNQPQHF,many,TRBV2,NA,TRBJ1-5,13
TGTGCCAGCGGTCCTAATTTCAATGAGCAGTTCTTC,CASGPNFNEQFF,few,TRBV6-1,NA,TRBJ2-1,12
TGTGCCAGCAGTTTTATGACAGGGGGTAGAGGCTACACCTTC,CASSFMTGGRGYTF,few,TRBV11-2,TRBD1,TRBJ1-2,14
TGTGCCAGTGCTTGGGACAGTTATTATGGCTACACCTTC,CASAWDSYYGYTF,NA,TRBV19,TRBD1,TRBJ1-2,13
TGTGCCAGCAGCCAGCAGGGACGGGAAAACACCATATATTTT,CASSQQGRENTIYF,NA,TRBV14,NA,TRBJ1-3,14
TGTGCCAGCAGCTTCAGCGGCGGAATTGGAAACACCATATATTTT,CASSFSGGIGNTIYF,few,TRBV6-1,NA,TRBJ1-3,15
TGCGCCAGCAGCCAAGTCGGGACTGACTACGAGCAGTACTTC,CASSQVGTDYEQYF,few,TRBV4-1,NA,TRBJ2-7,14
TGTGCCAGCAGGACAACGGTTTCCTCTGGAAACACCATATATTTT,CASRTTVSSGNTIYF,few,TRBV6-1,NA,TRBJ1-3,15
TGTGCCAGCAGTGACGCCTCCTACGAGCAGTACTTC,CASSDASYEQYF,medium-sized,TRBV7-9,NA,TRBJ2-7,12
TGTGCCAGCAGCTTCGGGCACGATGGCTACACCTTC,CASSFGHDGYTF,many,TRBV7-9,NA,TRBJ1-2,12
TGTGCCAGCAGCCAGTCGACTACCGGGGAGCTGTTTTTT,CASSQSTTGELFF,many,TRBV3-1,NA,TRBJ2-2,13
TGTGCCAGTAGTATCGGAGCGGGGGGGCCGAATGAGCAGTTCTTC,CASSIGAGGPNEQFF,NA,TRBV19,TRBD2,TRBJ2-1,15
TGCGCCAGCAGCCAAGATTGGACAGGGTCTAGCGTCCTGACTTTC,CASSQDWTGSSVLTF,NA,TRBV4-1,TRBD1,TRBJ2-6,15
TGTGCCAGCTCCTCCGTCGATTCACCCCTCCACTTT,CASSSVDSPLHF,few,TRBV28,NA,TRBJ1-6,12
TGTGCCAGCAGTGTGGAGGGGGCAGATACGCAGTATTTT,CASSVEGADTQYF,NA,TRBV2,NA,TRBJ2-3,13
TGTGCCACCGACAGGGGGCCCTACAATGAGCAGTTCTTC,CATDRGPYNEQFF,NA,TRBV6-1,TRBD1,TRBJ2-1,13
TGCGCCAGCAGCCGCAACAGCGGCTCTAATGAAAAGTTGTTTTTT,CASSRNSGSNEKLFF,NA,TRBV5-1,NA,TRBJ1-4,15
TGTGCCAGTAGTGGCCCGGGGAACACCGGGGAGCTGTTTTTT,CASSGPGNTGELFF,few,TRBV19,NA,TRBJ2-2,14
TGTGCCAGCAGCCAAGAAGGGGGCACCTACGAGCAGTACTTC,CASSQEGGTYEQYF,many,TRBV3-1,TRBD1,TRBJ2-7,14
TGTGCCAGCAGCTTAGAGGCTAGTATCGCAGATACGCAGTATTTT,CASSLEASIADTQYF,many,TRBV11-2,NA,TRBJ2-3,15
TGTGCCACCAGTGAACCGGGGACAGGTCCTCTCGGGGTACGTGGCTACACCTTC,CATSEPGTGPLGVRGYTF,NA,TRBV24-1,TRBD1,TRBJ1-2,18
TGTGCCAGCAGCCTGGTGGGGGTGTACTCTGGGGCCAACGTCCTGACTTTC,CASSLVGVYSGANVLTF,NA,TRBV12-3/TRBV12-4,NA,TRBJ2-6,17
TGTGCCAGCAGCTCACCCGGCTTTCCGCAGTATTTT,CASSSPGFPQYF,few,TRBV7-9,NA,TRBJ2-3,12
TGCAGTGCTAGATCACCAGGGGGCGGAGGAGCCAAAAACATTCAGTACTTC,CSARSPGGGGAKNIQYF,NA,TRBV20-1,TRBD1,TRBJ2-4,17
TGTGCCAGCAGCCAAGGGGCAGCGGCAGGCACAGATACGCAGTATTTT,CASSQGAAAGTDTQYF,many,TRBV3-1,NA,TRBJ2-3,16
TGTGCCAGCAGCTTAAGACTAGTCGGGGCAGATACGCAGTATTTT,CASSLRLVGADTQYF,NA,TRBV7-2,NA,TRBJ2-3,15
TGCGCCAGCAGCTTTTCGACAGGGGGCGGGAACACTGAAGCTTTCTTT,CASSFSTGGGNTEAFF,NA,TRBV5-1,TRBD1,TRBJ1-1,16
TGTGCCAGCAGCCCACAACCCGACAGTGGGAGGTATGGCTACACCTTC,CASSPQPDSGRYGYTF,NA,TRBV13,NA,TRBJ1-2,16
TGTGCCAGCAGCTCTGGACAGACCCAAGAGACCCAGTACTTC,CASSSGQTQETQYF,many,TRBV11-2,NA,TRBJ2-5,14
TGTGCCAGCAGCCCCCTTCGTGGGCCTGGTAGCTACAATGAGCAGTTCTTC,CASSPLRGPGSYNEQFF,NA,TRBV3-1,NA,TRBJ2-1,17
TGTGCCAGCACACTCGGGACAGTATATTTGACTGAAGCTTTCTTT,CASTLGTVYLTEAFF,few,TRBV25-1,TRBD1,TRBJ1-1,15
TGCAGCGTTGAGGCAGGGGTAGGAGAAAAACTGTTTTTT,CSVEAGVGEKLFF,few,TRBV29-1,NA,TRBJ1-4,13
TGTGCCAGCAGTTTAATAGGGGAGCAGTTCTTC,CASSLIGEQFF,few,TRBV12-3/TRBV12-4,NA,TRBJ2-1,11
TGTGCCAGCAGGGGTTCGGGGGCTCTGTTAAATGAGCAGTTCTTC,CASRGSGALLNEQFF,NA,TRBV28,NA,TRBJ2-1,15
TGTGCCAGCAGCTTCGGCGGGGACCCCACAGATACGCAGTATTTT,CASSFGGDPTDTQYF,few,TRBV7-7,NA,TRBJ2-3,15
TGTGCCACCAGTGATTCCGGGACTAGCTTCCACAATGAGCAGTTCTTC,CATSDSGTSFHNEQFF,NA,TRBV24-1,TRBD2,TRBJ2-1,16
TGCAGTGCTAGCCCCAGGTCTAACTATGGCTACACCTTC,CSASPRSNYGYTF,NA,TRBV20-1,NA,TRBJ1-2,13
TGTGCCAGCAGACCCTCTAAGGACCGAATTAGCAATCAGCCCCAGCATTTT,CASRPSKDRISNQPQHF,few,TRBV6-1,NA,TRBJ1-5,17
TGCGCCAGCAGCTTGGTTGGGGGATTGGACACCGGGGAGCTGTTTTTT,CASSLVGGLDTGELFF,few,TRBV5-1,NA,TRBJ2-2,16
TGTGCCAGCAGCGCGGGACAGGGAGCCTCCTACGAGCAGTACTTC,CASSAGQGASYEQYF,NA,TRBV9,TRBD1,TRBJ2-7,15
TGTGCCAGCTCACCGTCAGGACCCTACGAGCAGTACTTC,CASSPSGPYEQYF,many,TRBV18,NA,TRBJ2-7,13
TGTGCCAGCAGCGAAAGTGGGACAGGGGGCGCTTTTGGCACTGAAGCTTTCTTT,CASSESGTGGAFGTEAFF,NA,TRBV7-8,TRBD1,TRBJ1-1,18
TGTGCCAGCAGCGTAACTAGCGGGGGCCGGAAACTGGGAGATACGCAGTATTTT,CASSVTSGGRKLGDTQYF,NA,TRBV9,TRBD2,TRBJ2-3,18
TGTGCCAGCAGTGGCCCCGGACAGGGGGCTGCTCAGCCCCAGCATTTT,CASSGPGQGAAQPQHF,many,TRBV6-1,TRBD1,TRBJ1-5,16
TGTGCCAGCAGCACCCCCTCCGGCGAGCAGTTCTTC,CASSTPSGEQFF,few,TRBV9,NA,TRBJ2-1,12
TGTGCCAGCAGCTTAGAGGGACAAATAGCTTTCTTT,CASSLEGQIAFF,few,TRBV7-9,NA,TRBJ1-1,12
TGTGCCAGCAGGGCCGGGGACAGGGTTGAGCCCCAGCATTTT,CASRAGDRVEPQHF,NA,TRBV5-5,TRBD1,TRBJ1-5,14
TGTGCCAGCACCATACTAGCGGGGGGGTTGATCACCGGGGAGCTGTTTTTT,CASTILAGGLITGELFF,many,TRBV2,TRBD2,TRBJ2-2,17
TGCGCCAGCAGCCCCACCCAGGGGGAGAACACTGAAGCTTTCTTT,CASSPTQGENTEAFF,many,TRBV5-1,TRBD1,TRBJ1-1,15
TGTGCCAGCAGCCACACCCCCGGTCAACGTGTCGCCGGGGAGCTGTTTTTT,CASSHTPGQRVAGELFF,few,TRBV7-8,NA,TRBJ2-2,17
TGTGCCAGCTCCGGGACGGTGAACACCGGGGAGCTGTTTTTT,CASSGTVNTGELFF,many,TRBV2,NA,TRBJ2-2,14
TGCGCCAGCAGCCGAGGGACAGGGGGCGGCGATCAGCCCCAGCATTTT,CASSRGTGGGDQPQHF,many,TRBV5-1,TRBD1,TRBJ1-5,16
TGTGCCGGCAGCTTAGGGCAGGGGATCGATGAGCAGTTCTTC,CAGSLGQGIDEQFF,NA,TRBV7-6,NA,TRBJ2-1,14
TGCAGTGCTAGATTTTTGGGGCGTGCTAATGAAAAACTGTTTTTT,CSARFLGRANEKLFF,few,TRBV20-1,NA,TRBJ1-4,15
TGTGCCAGCAGTTACACGGACAGATTAAGGGCTTTCTTT,CASSYTDRLRAFF,many,TRBV6-2/TRBV6-3,NA,TRBJ1-1,13
TGCAGTGCGTCAACAGGGGACGGCTCACCCCTCCACTTT,CSASTGDGSPLHF,many,TRBV20-1,TRBD1,TRBJ1-6,13
TGTGCCATCAGTGCACGGGACAGGGGGTATACTAACTATGGCTACACCTTC,CAISARDRGYTNYGYTF,NA,TRBV10-3,TRBD1,TRBJ1-2,17
TGTGCCAGCTCACCGGAGATGGATACGCAGTATTTT,CASSPEMDTQYF,many,TRBV18,NA,TRBJ2-3,12
TGTGCCAGCAGTATCCGGAGACTAGCCCAAGAGACCCAGTACTTC,CASSIRRLAQETQYF,NA,TRBV12-3/TRBV12-4,TRBD2,TRBJ2-5,15